This section outlines one T cell receptor (beta chain) sequence together with its context. Its target is unknown. Produced via immunoSEQ multiplex PCR; TCRdb's table is partial and in-frame only. The repertoire holds about 40,000 clones, with approximately 80% as singletons. This record comes from a study of PD-1 blockade in classical Hodgkin lymphoma. Study results and limitations: Reports indicated that newly diagnosed patients had lower baseline TCR diversity than healthy donors did. Although disease activity or prior therapy may be involved, causes of the repertoire differences remain undefined.

This CDR3 contains 15 residues. The V and J ends lost 1 base and 2 bases respectively, with 8 bases between them. Per germline, CDR1 LGHNA and CDR2 YSLEER. Patients all relapsed after autologous stem cell transplantation, and there was variation in brentuximab vedotin exposure. This specimen was peripheral blood mononuclear cells (PBMCs), taken at baseline. The chain links TRBV4-3 to TRBJ2-2; no definite D call. The receptor's source is a human donor with classical Hodgkin lymphoma. CDR3 sequence (DNA): TGCGCCAGCAGCCAAGTAGGGTTAAACACCGGGGAGCTGTTTTTT. Translation gives CASSQVGLNTGELFF.